This T cell receptor beta chain was found in a study of memory CD4+ T cells and cytomegalovirus serostatus. Per the original data handling: After removing out-of-frame reads, over 2 million distinct TCRbeta sequences remained. The table came from immunoSEQ multiplex PCR; TCRdb's copy has only in-frame clones and leaves some out. Clone size and V and J calls were adopted from that table, with D and trimming inferred from the DNA. The table includes more than 50,000 clones, just under 80% detected once. The sort gate was single viable CD3+CD4+CD8-CD45RO+ cells for memory CD4+ T cells. The CDR3 has 16 residues. Trimming at V came to 3 bases and at J to 5 bases, leaving 12 bases not matched to a gene. The V gene's germline CDR1 is LGHNA and CDR2 YSLEER.

The sample taken for sequencing was memory CD4+ T cells from blood. The TCR was taken from an adult in good health and CMV-seronegative. The chain is built from TRBV4-3 and TRBJ2-7, with 8 bases aligning to TRBD1. The CDR3 sequence is CASSQTLGTGSHEQYF. CDR3 sequence (DNA): TGCGCCAGCAGCCAGACCCTCGGGACAGGTTCCCACGAGCAGTACTTC.